This is a list of T cell receptor beta chains from one sample in a study of T-cell reconstitution after alpha-beta-depleted transplantation in children. TCRdb reprocessed the PCR reads via MiXCR and lists one record per CDR3 protein. The sample holds over 70,000 distinct CDR3 sequences; roughly an eighth are singletons and the top ten take approximately 15%. The sample consisted of PBMCs from the stem cell graft donor, taken from the stem cell graft. The receptors were gathered from a human donor who donated a stem cell graft to a child with inherited bone marrow failure. Each CDR3 is given with its conserved first and last residue. The order of the fields is clone size, J gene, V gene, D gene, CDR3 length, CDR3 protein, CDR3 DNA. A D gene is named only where the DNA matches it firmly. Clone size is given for some rows only: seen once, a few or many times, or a class if the clone is expanded.

NA | TRBJ2-4 | TRBV5-4 | NA | 15 | CASSLAGTNKNIQYF | TGTGCCAGCAGCTTGGCCGGGACCAACAAAAACATTCAGTACTTC
many | TRBJ2-7 | TRBV11-2 | NA | 15 | CASSLDPGGLYEQYF | TGTGCCAGCAGCTTAGATCCAGGGGGGCTCTACGAGCAGTACTTC
many | TRBJ2-4 | TRBV29-1 | NA | 15 | CRAERAALAKNIQYF | TGCAGAGCTGAACGGGCAGCCCTAGCCAAAAACATTCAGTACTTC
once | TRBJ2-7 | TRBV5-6 | NA | 14 | CAMSPGRDRNEQYF | TGTGCCATGAGCCCGGGGCGGGACCGGAACGAGCAGTACTTC
many | TRBJ2-7 | TRBV11-2 | TRBD2 | 14 | CASSFELAGFEQYF | TGTGCCAGCAGCTTCGAACTAGCGGGGTTTGAGCAGTACTTC
many | TRBJ2-3 | TRBV6-4 | TRBD1 | 15 | CASGYTGGASDTQYF | TGTGCCAGCGGCTACACAGGGGGCGCATCAGATACGCAGTATTTT
NA | TRBJ1-3 | TRBV6-1 | NA | 15 | CASSGNPASGNTIYF | TGTGCCAGCAGTGGTAATCCAGCCTCTGGAAACACCATATATTTT
few | TRBJ2-7 | TRBV5-1 | NA | 14 | CASSSGTQLDEQYF | TGCGCCAGCAGCTCCGGGACTCAACTGGACGAGCAGTACTTC
many | TRBJ2-5 | TRBV5-1 | TRBD1 | 16 | CASSPRTGGYGETQYF | TGCGCCAGCAGCCCACGGACAGGGGGCTATGGGGAGACCCAGTACTTC
many | TRBJ1-1 | TRBV7-8 | NA | 14 | CASSFTWTGTEAFF | TGTGCCAGCAGCTTCACCTGGACGGGAACTGAAGCTTTCTTT
many | TRBJ2-7 | TRBV5-1 | NA | 14 | CASSFSGSAYEQYF | TGCGCCAGCAGCTTTTCCGGGAGCGCCTACGAGCAGTACTTC
NA | TRBJ1-5 | TRBV20-1 | NA | 14 | CSAGDWNSNQPQHF | TGCAGTGCTGGGGACTGGAATAGCAATCAGCCCCAGCATTTT
many | TRBJ2-1 | TRBV29-1 | TRBD2 | 13 | CSVESVAGAEQFF | TGCAGCGTTGAAAGTGTAGCGGGAGCTGAGCAGTTCTTC
many | TRBJ1-5 | TRBV20-1 | TRBD1 | 13 | CSAKEGGAQPQHF | TGCAGTGCAAAAGAAGGGGGCGCTCAGCCCCAGCATTTT
many | TRBJ2-1 | TRBV7-2 | TRBD1 | 15 | CASSPDRVRGNEQFF | TGTGCCAGCAGCCCGGACAGGGTGCGGGGCAATGAGCAGTTCTTC
few | TRBJ2-3 | TRBV6-5 | NA | 15 | CASSYSEGSTDTQYF | TGTGCCAGCAGTTACTCGGAGGGTAGCACAGATACGCAGTATTTT
many | TRBJ2-2 | TRBV3-1 | NA | 15 | CASSHRRLNTGELFF | TGTGCCAGCAGCCATCGGAGGCTTAACACCGGGGAGCTGTTTTTT
many | TRBJ2-1 | TRBV12-3/TRBV12-4 | NA | 13 | CASSFATTNEQFF | TGTGCCAGCAGTTTTGCCACAACCAATGAGCAGTTCTTC
few | TRBJ1-3 | TRBV28 | NA | 14 | CASSPGHSGNTIYF | TGTGCCAGCAGTCCTGGACACTCTGGAAACACCATATATTTT
many | TRBJ2-2 | TRBV12-3/TRBV12-4 | TRBD2 | 16 | CASSPLAGGQAGELFF | TGTGCCAGCAGTCCCCTAGCGGGGGGGCAGGCCGGGGAGCTGTTTTTT
few | TRBJ1-2 | TRBV18 | NA | 15 | CASSPSRDVNYGYTF | TGTGCCAGCTCACCAAGTAGGGATGTAAACTATGGCTACACCTTC
few | TRBJ2-2 | TRBV3-1 | NA | 13 | CASSQWQSGELFF | TGTGCCAGCAGCCAATGGCAGTCCGGGGAGCTGTTTTTT
many | TRBJ2-3 | TRBV7-9 | TRBD2 | 15 | CASSLALARTDTQYF | TGTGCCAGCAGCTTAGCACTAGCGCGAACAGATACGCAGTATTTT
many | TRBJ2-7 | TRBV6-1 | NA | 11 | CATNPEYEQYF | TGTGCCACCAATCCGGAGTACGAGCAGTACTTC